This T cell receptor (beta chain) is from a study of T cells after posttransplantation cyclophosphamide. General study results and limits: Donor CD8+ memory clones often dominated recipient blood repertoires at later times.

This clone has just one count. Its cognate antigen is unknown. TCRdb's copy holds only in-frame clones and misses some; the assay was immunoSEQ multiplex PCR. The profile shows 3,500 to 4,000 clones, 68% of them singletons. This CDR3 contains 14 residues. Germline CDR1 reads SGDLS; CDR2 reads YYNGEE. The germline V and J ends were trimmed by 2 bases and 5 bases, with 14 bases remaining between them. The sequence came from a man aged 45-65 years. The rearrangement uses TRBV9 and TRBJ2-7, with D unclear. Sequencing was carried out using memory CD8+ T cells sorted from blood. The CDR3 spells CASSVHPSANEQYF. The CDR3 coding sequence is TGTGCCAGCAGCGTGCACCCCTCAGCGAACGAGCAGTACTTC.